This T cell receptor (beta chain) was sequenced during a study of blood T cell repertoires in COVID-19. Donors of Cohort 3 who recovered were those that had two negative PCRs, clearance, or symptom resolution. Data came from immunoSEQ multiplex PCR; TCRdb stores just in-frame clones and leaves some out. The table records over 150,000 clones, more than 80% of them present only once. The sequence derives from a man in his forties who had recovered from COVID-19. Input material: PBMCs or T cells enriched from blood (not recorded which).

The CDR3 loop is CASRATPPYEQYF. DNA for the CDR3: TGTGCCAGCAGGGCCACCCCGCCCTACGAGCAGTACTTC. The V call is TRBV6-5, the J call TRBJ2-7; D ambiguous. Germline CDR1 reads MNHEY; CDR2 reads SVGAGI. V was cut by 6 bases and J by 2 bases, with 11 bases left in between. The CDR3 contains 13 residues.